This T cell receptor beta chain was identified during a study of cytomegalovirus exposure and HLA in healthy donors (dated by TCRdb to 2016 to 2017). Regarding the study in general: An earlier analysis of approximately 550 of the donors reported about 250 Gb of sequence data and around 120 million unique TCR beta sequences from approximately 180 million T cells. Because of strong linkage in the cohort, four to six DR-DQ haplotypes were treated as single units for association and clustering. A later genetic analysis took genome-wide SNP genotypes for about 55% of the 666 donors and used that subset as a discovery cohort. HLA typing covered class I and class II loci at four-digit resolution. Along with the roughly 670-subject first cohort, a separate validation cohort of around 120 different subjects was used. Across 398 genotyped donors of the cohort, an average of 235,054 unique TCR beta nucleotide sequences per donor were sequenced, and approximately 17% of those sequences were non-productive. The later analysis used no new phenotypic data to find candidate immune exposures, relying instead on TCR beta sequences and their occurrence across donors. To predict cytomegalovirus infection status, the study brought together high-throughput TCR immunosequencing, statistical association of individual TCRs with disease status, and machine learning. Every repertoire in the discovery cohort had been generated on one and the same sequencing platform. Using immunosequencing, the study profiled T cell repertoires from approximately 700 subjects and related those repertoires to cytomegalovirus serostatus. Donor age, sex, ethnicity and CMV serostatus were compiled alongside the repertoire data. Of the roughly 400 genotyped donors, over 70% fell in the genetic ancestry cluster associated with self-reported Caucasian donors. The number of typed donors differed by locus: 629-630 for A, B, C, DRB1 and DQB1; 522 for DQA1; around 610 for DPA1; and around 490 for DPB1. Roughly 300 gigabases of sequencing data and some 85 million unique TCR sequences were included in an early release covering 500 to 750 HLA-typed donors. A later analysis re-examined previously published TCR beta repertoires from several hundred donors and added high-resolution HLA genotyping to investigate patterns of TCR occurrence. An earlier analysis of roughly 580 of the donors used high-throughput TCR beta sequencing to judge whether each TCR beta V gene segment behaved as functional or pseudogenic. The study aimed to test whether cataloging public T cell receptors could reveal signatures of past pathogen exposure. Overall study outcomes, separate from this receptor: In a later analysis, most CMV-associated TCR beta chains were found to appear HLA-restricted, with HLA associations seemingly driven largely by CMV exposure. A cluster of highly shared sequence variants was judged likely to be a technical artifact of the sequencing pipeline. In a later analysis, HLA-associated TCR beta chains showed more clonal expansion and lower generation probabilities than non-associated chains that were equally common. Because HLA typing was unavailable for some donors at each locus, only the typed subset was used in association tests. The earlier analysis of fewer than 750 of the donors excluded roughly 17 rarely observed V segments, including chromosome 9 orphons, because counts were too low. In vitro tests confirmed that a few of the cytomegalovirus-associated TCR beta chains recognize cytomegalovirus antigens. In both the original and validation cohorts, the classifier was reported to diagnose cytomegalovirus status with high specificity and sensitivity. Linkage disequilibrium might explain the correlated functional status among segregating V segments, but an unknown experimental factor could not be excluded. According to the authors, the approach could potentially be generalized to other disease states and immunological phenotypes. Compared with the roughly 600-donor mean, donors in an Asian-associated ancestry cluster had fewer N-insertions in productive TCRs, according to a later genetic analysis. Roughly uniform sequencing depth across donors was assumed in presence/absence analyses, although this assumption may not hold. The only immune exposure information available for the cohort was CMV serostatus. Most TCR sequences were observed very rarely across donors, whereas some public TCRs were present in many individuals. Some IMGT-functional V segments, including TRBV6-2 and TRBV6-3, could not be told apart with the 87-base-pair reads, so those segments were excluded. In a later analysis, TCR association rates were found to vary across HLA loci, with the most associated TCRs seen for DRB1 alleles and the fewest for HLA-C alleles. A total of around 150 TCR beta chains were listed by the study as associated with cytomegalovirus. When HLA alleles, especially DR and DQ, strongly co-occurred, TCR associations were difficult to assign to individual alleles. Only TCR beta chains were sequenced in this cohort, and the absence of alpha or paired-chain data limited detectable features. Broadly in line with IMGT annotations, most TCR beta V segments showed up in productive rearrangements about 90% or about 30% of the time in an earlier analysis of around 600 of the donors. A later analysis reported that several top co-occurrence clusters appeared linked to parvovirus B19, influenza, CMV and Epstein-Barr virus. A further reported finding was that TCR beta sequences accurately predicted the HLA-A and HLA-B alleles for most subjects in the first cohort. Specific HLA alleles were associated with 16,951 TCR beta sequences at a false discovery rate of 0.05 in a later analysis. V-gene and J-gene trimming of TCR beta chains was associated with a missense DCLRE1C variant in a later genetic analysis, and the association was replicated in an independent cohort.

In total, 500 to 700 healthy bone marrow donors made up the cohort. At the time of sampling, all cohort members were nominally healthy, though unrecorded immune exposures were likely present. The donor tested CMV seronegative, placing the donor among the 350 or so seronegative members of the cohort. A peripheral blood sample was provided by each donor, and peripheral blood mononuclear cells were used for TCR beta sequencing. Genomic DNA extraction from the blood cell samples was performed with the Qiagen DNeasy Blood Extraction Kit. Libraries were built with the immunoSEQ multiplex PCR assay. For the multiplex PCR, a mixture combining 60 forward primers for TCR Vbeta segments and 13 reverse primers for TCR Jbeta segments was used. The CDR3 region of rearranged TCR beta genes was amplified from genomic DNA with a multiplex PCR assay. On the Illumina HiSeq System, the amplified TCR beta libraries were sequenced as 87-base-pair reads. Per the source publication's procedure: A later analysis counted tens of millions of unique TCR beta chains across the 550 to 800 repertoires, and roughly 9.9 million of these chains were shared by at least two donors. Raw reads were error-corrected and collapsed into unique sequences with a nearest-neighbor algorithm that merged closely related sequences to remove PCR and sequencing errors. V, D and J gene segments were assigned by aligning CDR3 sequences to IMGT reference sequences. For a sequence to be retained, at least a six-nucleotide match to both a V gene segment and a J gene segment was required. A rearrangement was called productive if the CDR3 had no stop codons and remained in frame with V and J, and every other rearrangement was called non-productive. CDR3 was defined by IMGT convention, running from the second conserved V-encoded cysteine to the conserved J-encoded phenylalanine. The earlier analysis of 587 of the donors excluded sequences that lacked an unambiguous match to a single V gene segment. In an earlier analysis of a few hundred of the donors, V segments were called functional above 56.7% productive rearrangements and were called segregating when the between-donor standard deviation exceeded 5%. A statistical classification framework was built for diagnosing cytomegalovirus status from the catalog of TCR beta chain sequences. In a later analysis, TCR nucleotide sequences were compared against IMGT/GENE-DB human TR gene sequences so that V and J genes could be assigned. Using the TCRdist pipeline, a later analysis assigned CDR3 sequences along with most-parsimonious VDJ recombination scenarios. A later analysis defined each TCR beta chain by its CDR3 amino acid sequence plus V-gene family, and excluded reads lacking a unique V-gene family. As a way to deal with suspected cross-contamination and a sequencing artifact, a later analysis dropped 450 to 600 nucleotide sequences that were highly shared and had low generation probability. In a later analysis, a clonal expansion index was calculated for each public chain from normalized within-repertoire ranks of inferred template counts. Generation probabilities in a later analysis came from a VDJ recombination model fitted to out-of-frame rearrangements, and those results were checked against IGoR. In a later analysis, hypergeometric tests were used to score TCR-TCR, TCR-HLA and TCR-CMV co-occurrence, with a repertoire-size bias correction applied to TCR pairs. False discovery rates were estimated in a later analysis by permuting HLA or CMV assignments 20 times. In a later analysis, co-occurring TCRs were grouped using DBSCAN, with TCRdist sequence similarity added in when clustering inside HLA-allele-positive subsets. Co-occurrence clustering excluded repertoires with fewer than 30,000 or more than 120,000 public chains, plus five with anomalous nucleotide sharing. TCRdb provides this immuneACCESS table in a form limited to in-frame rearrangements. Some clones are lacking; in checked studies, under half of them reflect an unresolved V gene, and why the rest are absent is not known. V and J calls and clone size follow that table, whereas D and trimming were derived from the DNA. This sample gives about 110,000 clones in total; about 70% of them show up just once. The ten largest clones take up roughly 3.2% of the sample.

Worth noting for this clone: The antigen this receptor binds is unknown. Base qualities are not at hand, and no much larger clone is one base apart.

According to the germline V gene, CDR1 reads KGHSH and CDR2 reads LQKENI. The germline V and J ends show losses of 6 bases and 5 bases respectively, and no gene match explains 8 bases of the junction. Reading from cysteine to phenylalanine, the CDR3 counts 15 amino acids. Of all the DNA, just the CDR3 is kept, 45 bases in frame from base 1. This chain is built from TRBV18 and TRBJ2-1, and TRBD1 aligns with 9 junction nucleotides. The sequenced material came from PBMCs. The TCR comes from a man aged 30-40 years in good health and CMV-seronegative. In nucleotide form, the sequence is TGTGCCAGCTCCCCCTCCCGGGACAGGGACAATGAGCAGTTCTTC. Translated, this is CASSPSRDRDNEQFF. Here the CDR3 is joined to the reference TRBV18 and TRBJ2-1 genes, and the full variable domain is: NAGVMQNPRHLVRRRGQEARLRCSPMKGHSHVYWYRQLPEEGLKFMVYLQKENIIDESGMPKERFSAEFPKEGPSILRIQQVVRGDSAAYFCASSPSRDRDNEQFFGPGTRLTVL.